The 31 T cell receptor beta chains below come from one sample, sequenced in a study of blood T cells in healthy people across ages. A sample-barcoded 5' primer and a J-beta primer mix were used in a second PCR of about 6 to 11 cycles. TCRdb passed the 5' RACE reads through MiXCR, listing each CDR3 protein once. The sample includes about 1,800,000 distinct CDR3 sequences, 28% of them seen just once. Sequenced: blood. All receptors derive from a woman in her twenties or thirties in good health.

This clonotype was recorded at least ten times. This chain links TRBV12-3 or TRBV12-4 with TRBJ2-7; the match to TRBD2 covers 8 bases. The CDR3 totals 17 residues. Unmatched junction bases numbered 10, after V lost 3 bases and J lost 0 bases. The CDR3: CASSFSASGLSSYEQYF. The CDR3 DNA reads as TGTGCCAGCAGTTTTTCGGCTAGCGGGTTGAGCTCCTACGAGCAGTACTTC.

A note on this clonotype: Mismatch with germline at one junction end may stem from a read error. This chain joins TRBV10-3 and TRBJ1-1, with TRBD1 as a possible D gene (6 bases). Germline V gene lookup returns CDR1 ENHRY and CDR2 SYGVKD. The CDR3 runs to 15 residues. Written as DNA, the CDR3 is TGTGCTATCAAAACCGGGGGCAGTTTGAACACTGAAGCTTTCTTT. Translating it yields CAIKTGGSLNTEAFF.

This clonotype appeared many times. This rearrangement joins TRBV10-3 to TRBJ2-5; 7 positions match TRBD2. The germline gives CDR1 ENHRY, CDR2 SYGVKD. Losses at the gene ends were 4 bases for V and 3 bases for J; bases not matched to a gene: 2. CDR3 size: 13 residues. The CDR3 DNA reads TGTGCCATCAGTGTTGGGGGGGAAGAGACCCAGTACTTC. It translates to CAISVGGEETQYF.

This clonotype has at least ten counts. The chain couples TRBV7-2 to TRBJ2-7, with 9 bases fitting TRBD2. This CDR3 spans 16 amino acids. Trimming at V came to 0 bases and at J to 1 base, leaving 4 bases not matched to a gene. Germline V gene data show CDR1 as SGHTA and CDR2 as FQGNSA. CDR3 sequence (DNA): TGTGCCAGCAGCTTAGCTCTAGCGGGATTATCCTACGAGCAGTACTTC. Protein: CASSLALAGLSYEQYF.

This clonotype was recorded a few times. The chain joins TRBV10-3 to TRBJ1-1; D gene unclear. Trimming pared 8 bases from V and 5 bases from J, leaving 15 bases between. The germline CDR1 and CDR2 sequences are ENHRY and SYGVKD. CDR3 length: 13 amino acids. The DNA for the CDR3 is TGTGCCATCCGCGGTGAGTTCGCTACTGAAGCTTTCTTT. Its protein is CAIRGEFATEAFF.

Remarks on this clonotype: A much larger clone sits a single nucleotide away, making a read error possible. This CDR3 is CAGSPGTGLVEQYF. Written as DNA, the CDR3 is TGTGCCGGCAGCCCCGGGACAGGGTTAGTCGAGCAGTACTTC. The chain employs TRBV6-5 and TRBJ2-4, with 9 positions matching TRBD1. The J call may be wrong; the DNA end is better matched by TRBJ2-7. The CDR3 extends over 14 amino acids. The germline CDR1 and CDR2 sequences are MNHEY and SVGAGI.

This clonotype has just a few counts. V is TRBV7-9 and J is TRBJ2-5; the D is unclear. Germline V gives CDR1 SEHNR, CDR2 FQNEAQ (reference sequence). Trimming took off 5 bases at V and 5 bases at J, with 21 bases between the two ends. CDR3 length: 16 amino acids. The CDR3, as DNA: TGTGCCAGCAGCCCGCCGGGTTGGTCTCGAGTTGAGACCCAGTACTTC. This encodes CASSPPGWSRVETQYF.

The sample holds a few counts of this clonotype. The chain links TRBV3-1 to TRBJ2-7; 10 bases agree with TRBD1. After removal of 4 bases from V and 10 bases from J, the junction contained 10 bases not matched to a gene. The CDR3 covers 14 residues. Germline V gives CDR1 LGHDT, CDR2 YNNKEL (reference sequence). CDR3 DNA sequence: TGTGCCAGCAGCCTTGGGACAGGGGACCTTGGACAGTACTTC. As protein: CASSLGTGDLGQYF.

This clonotype has a count of ten or more. The J gene is TRBJ2-1, the V gene TRBV20-1; 8 bases align to TRBD2. Germline assignment: CDR1 DFQATT and CDR2 SNEGSKA (reference sequence). After removal of 5 bases from V and 7 bases from J, the junction contained 10 bases not matched to a gene. This CDR3 has 14 amino acids. CDR3 sequence (DNA): TGCAGTGCTTTTCGTAGCGGGGATAGGAATGAGCAGTTCTTC. Protein: CSAFRSGDRNEQFF.

Many counts were recorded for this clonotype. The chain joins TRBV20-1 to TRBJ2-1; D ambiguous. CDR1 and CDR2 from the germline V gene are DFQATT and SNEGSKA (reference sequence). This CDR3 spans 15 amino acids. V lost 5 bases and J 4 bases, leaving 18 bases between the germline ends. The chain's CDR3 is CSADEGFSVYNEQFF. DNA of the CDR3: TGCAGTGCTGACGAAGGATTTTCCGTATACAATGAGCAGTTCTTC.

The count of this clonotype is one. This chain uses TRBV27 with TRBJ2-1; no definite D call. Trimming took 7 bases from V and 2 from J, leaving 12 bases between them. CDR3 size: 14 residues. Germline-derived CDR1 and CDR2 are MNHEY and SMNVEV (reference sequence). CDR3 loop: CASKLDQAYNEQFF. Written as DNA, the CDR3 is TGTGCCAGCAAACTCGACCAGGCCTACAATGAGCAGTTCTTC.

There are a few counts of this clonotype. The chain is built from TRBV9 and TRBJ2-1; D might be TRBD2 (5 bases). The CDR3 is made up of 15 amino acids. Germline CDR1 reads SGDLS; CDR2 reads YYNGEE. V lost 0 bases to trimming and J lost 4 bases, with 11 bases between them. The chain's CDR3 is CASSVGASPYNEQFF. CDR3 bases: TGTGCCAGCAGCGTAGGGGCTAGCCCATACAATGAGCAGTTCTTC. The full variable domain, with the rest looked up from reference TRBV9 and TRBJ2-1, is DSGVTQTPKHLITATGQRVTLRCSPRSGDLSVYWYQQSLDQGLQFLIQYYNGEERAKGNILERFSAQQFPDLHSELNLSSLELGDSALYFCASSVGASPYNEQFFGPGTRLTVL.

In the case of this clonotype: Being one base from a much bigger clone, this may be a read error. V and J are TRBV9 and TRBJ2-6, with 7 bases matching TRBD2. This CDR3 spans 17 amino acids. Germline V gene lookup returns CDR1 SGDLS and CDR2 YYNGEE. CDR3 DNA sequence: TGTGCCAGCAGCGTAGCTGAAGGGCGGAGCGGGGCCAACGTCCGGACTTTC. It codes for CASSVAEGRSGANVRTF. Looking up the rest from reference TRBV9 and TRBJ2-6 gives the full variable domain: DSGVTQTPKHLITATGQRVTLRCSPRSGDLSVYWYQQSLDQGLQFLIQYYNGEERAKGNILERFSAQQFPDLHSELNLSSLELGDSALYFCASSVAEGRSGANVRTFGAGSRLTVL.

The genes are TRBV10-2 and TRBJ1-5; D unclear. Germline assignment: CDR1 WSHSY and CDR2 SAAADI. CDR3 length equals 10 residues. The ends were cut back, 7 bases at V and 5 bases at J, with 3 bases in the middle. The CDR3 bases are TGCGCCAGCACTCATCAGCCCCAGCATTTT. This encodes CASTHQPQHF.

The chain recombines TRBV12-3 or TRBV12-4 with TRBJ2-5; D gene unclear. This CDR3 has 11 amino acids. Trimming shortened V by 5 bases and J by 12 bases, and 13 bases separated the two germline ends. The DNA of the CDR3 is TGTGCCAGCAGTCTTCAACAGATAAAGTACTTC. This gives the protein CASSLQQIKYF.

The V gene is TRBV7-9, the J gene TRBJ2-7, with D possibly TRBD2 on 5 matching bases. The CDR3 has 15 residues. Germline V gives CDR1 SEHNR, CDR2 FQNEAQ (reference sequence). V lost 2 bases to trimming and J lost 3 bases, with 14 bases between them. The CDR3 DNA follows: TGTGCCAGCAGCTTACTGGCGGGTGAAATCTACGAGCAGTACTTC. It encodes CASSLLAGEIYEQYF.

This clonotype was seen only a few times. The J gene is TRBJ1-3, the V gene TRBV29-1; tentatively, D is TRBD1 (5 bases). The CDR3 contains 13 residues. The ends were cut back, 7 bases at V and 2 bases at J, with 12 bases in the middle. Looked up from germline, CDR1 is SQVTM and CDR2 is ANQGSEA. The CDR3, as DNA: TGCAGCGCGATGGGGGGGACTGGAAACACCATATATTTT. It translates to CSAMGGTGNTIYF.

The table lists this clonotype with a few counts. The J gene is TRBJ1-5, the V gene TRBV12-3 or TRBV12-4; 7 nucleotides match TRBD1. The CDR3 has 14 residues. V trimming: 3 bases; J trimming: 5 bases; junction bases outside the gene matches: 4. The CDR3 sequence is CASSFGDRDQPQHF. The CDR3 DNA sequence: TGTGCCAGCAGTTTTGGGGACAGAGATCAGCCCCAGCATTTT.

This clonotype was counted a few times. The chain combines TRBV20-1 with TRBJ2-3; a possible D gene is TRBD2 (5 bases). Per the germline V gene, CDR1 is DFQATT and CDR2 is SNEGSKA (reference sequence). The CDR3 has 13 residues. The V end was cut by 3 bases, the J end by 1 base, with 8 bases between. Here the CDR3 reads CSASILGTDTQYF. The CDR3 DNA follows: TGCAGTGCTAGTATACTAGGCACAGATACGCAGTATTTT.

This clonotype was observed once. The genes are TRBV5-1 and TRBJ2-7; D call uncertain. This CDR3 contains 14 residues. Looked up from germline, CDR1 is SGHRS and CDR2 is YFSETQ. The germline V and J ends were trimmed by 4 bases and 6 bases, with 17 bases remaining between them. The CDR3: CASSGVAPGFEQYF. DNA of the CDR3: TGCGCCAGCAGCGGAGTCGCTCCTGGTTTCGAGCAGTACTTC.

This chain uses TRBV20-1 with TRBJ1-1; TRBD1 matches at 8 bases. The CDR3 loop spans 16 amino acids. Trimming took 1 base from V and 1 from J; bases not matched to a gene: 8. Germline CDR1 DFQATT, CDR2 SNEGSKA (reference sequence). The CDR3, as DNA: TGCAGTGCTAGAGTGTCAGGGGGCACGGGGAACACTGAAGCTTTCTTT. It translates to CSARVSGGTGNTEAFF.

This clonotype was observed a handful of times. The chain's CDR3 is CSVEAPNGAGKLFF. Here the CDR3 DNA reads TGCAGCGTTGAAGCCCCTAACGGTGCGGGAAAACTGTTTTTT. The V and J genes are TRBV29-1 and TRBJ1-4; D unclear. CDR3 length equals 14 residues. Trimming removed 1 base at V and 10 bases at J, with 16 bases between. Germline V gives CDR1 SQVTM, CDR2 ANQGSEA. Full variable domain (outside the CDR3, taken from reference TRBV29-1 and TRBJ1-4): SAVISQKPSRDICQRGTSLTIQCQVDSQVTMMFWYRQQPGQSLTLIATANQGSEATYESGFVIDKFPISRPNLTFSTLTVSNMSPEDSSIYLCSVEAPNGAGKLFFGSGTQLSVL.

This clonotype has just a few counts. V and J are TRBV3-1 and TRBJ2-7; D is possibly TRBD2 (6 bases). In germline, CDR1 is LGHDT, CDR2 YNNKEL (reference sequence). This CDR3 is 13 amino acids long. Trimming took 1 base from V and 5 from J, leaving 9 bases between them. CDR3 DNA sequence: TGTGCCAGCAGCCAAGCGGGAGTCCACGAGCAGTACTTC. Its translation is CASSQAGVHEQYF.

The chain is built from TRBV9 and TRBJ2-5; no clear D gene. The germline V and J ends were trimmed by 2 bases and 1 base, with 12 bases remaining between them. The V gene's germline CDR1 is SGDLS and CDR2 YYNGEE. This CDR3 contains 15 residues. The CDR3 here is CASSVDPSLQETQYF. CDR3 DNA sequence: TGTGCCAGCAGCGTCGACCCGTCCCTCCAAGAGACCCAGTACTTC.

This clonotype was counted between two and nine times. The chain has TRBV2 and TRBJ2-5; 13 bases line up with TRBD2. CDR3 length equals 14 residues. The V and J ends lost 4 bases and 11 bases, in that order; junction bases with no gene match: 7. Germline-derived CDR1 and CDR2 are SNHLY and FYNNEI. The CDR3 spells CASSGTSGSGEQYF. CDR3 sequence (DNA): TGTGCCAGCAGTGGGACTAGCGGGAGTGGTGAGCAGTACTTC.

This CDR3 reads CASSLAPSGRARYSTDTQYF. CDR3 sequence (DNA): TGTGCCAGCAGCTTAGCGCCCAGCGGGAGGGCCAGATATAGCACAGATACGCAGTATTTT. The rearrangement uses TRBV7-2 and TRBJ2-3, with 10 nucleotides matching TRBD2. The CDR3 covers 20 residues. V trimming: 0 bases; J trimming: 0 bases; junction bases outside the gene matches: 12. CDR1 SGHTA and CDR2 FQGNSA come from the germline V gene.

In its sample, this clonotype was seen many times. Here the CDR3 reads CASSPGQSEQYF. DNA of the CDR3: TGCGCCAGCAGCCCGGGACAATCCGAGCAGTACTTC. The V gene is TRBV4-1, the J gene TRBJ2-7; weak D call: TRBD1 (6 bases). Germline V gives CDR1 MGHRA, CDR2 YSYEKL. Trimming took 4 bases from V and 6 from J, leaving 10 bases between them. This CDR3 comprises 12 residues.

A word on this clonotype: One base away lies a much larger clone, so this may be a sequencing read error. This chain joins TRBV29-1 and TRBJ2-4; 8 nucleotides agree with TRBD1. The CDR3 spans 12 residues. The J segment lost 13 bases and the V segment lost 7 bases, leaving 12 bases of the junction unmatched. Germline V gives CDR1 SQVTM, CDR2 ANQGSEA. The CDR3 loop reads CSASDRANEQYF. For the CDR3, the DNA is TGCAGCGCATCGGACAGGGCCAATGAGCAGTACTTC. The variable domain in full, completed from reference TRBV29-1 and TRBJ2-4, reads SAVISQKPSRDICQRGTSLTIQCQVDSQVTMMFWYRQQPGQSLTLIATANQGSEATYESGFVIDKFPISRPNLTFSTLTVSNMSPEDSSIYLCSASDRANEQYFGAGTRLSVL.

V gene TRBV4-1 combines with J gene TRBJ2-5; either TRBD1 or TRBD2 may supply D (5 bases each). This CDR3 spans 16 amino acids. Germline V lookup: CDR1 MGHRA, CDR2 YSYEKL. V was clipped by 1 base and J by 13 bases, with 25 bases between them. The CDR3 coding sequence is TGCGCCAGCAGCCAAGGGAGAGGGGCGTCGACCTACGAGCGGTACTTC. Translated, it gives CASSQGRGASTYERYF.

This clonotype occurred many times. The rearrangement uses TRBV29-1 and TRBJ2-3, with D tentatively TRBD2 (6 bases). This CDR3 has 13 amino acids. Trimming removed 4 bases at V and 0 bases at J, with 8 bases between. Germline V gene data show CDR1 as SQVTM and CDR2 as ANQGSEA. DNA for the CDR3: TGCAGCGTTGTGAGCGGGAGCACAGATACGCAGTATTTT. It codes for CSVVSGSTDTQYF.

This clonotype was counted only a few times. The chain carries TRBV18 and TRBJ2-1, with a possible D match to TRBD1 (6 bases). The germline gives CDR1 KGHSH, CDR2 LQKENI. The V gene lost 6 bases and the J gene lost 0 bases, with 12 bases spanning the gap. There are 15 residues in the CDR3. In DNA form, the CDR3 reads TGTGCCAGCTCGCGGACAGAGAGCTCCTACAATGAGCAGTTCTTC. Protein product: CASSRTESSYNEQFF.